Listed here are 32 T cell receptor beta chains from one sample, sequenced in a study of technical replicates of blood from four donors. TCRdb's copy holds only in-frame clones and misses some; the assay was immunoSEQ multiplex PCR. This repertoire shows more than 65,000 clones, almost 96% found once; its top ten account for around 0.39%. Sequencing input: T cells isolated from PBMCs. The receptors shown here come from a human donor in good health.

This sequence joins TRBV30 and TRBJ2-5; no firm D call. The J call may be wrong; the DNA end is better matched by TRBJ2-7. Germline V gene sequence: CDR1 GTSNPN, CDR2 SVGIG (reference sequence). The CDR3 runs to 14 residues. CDR3 sequence reads: CAWSVRLASYEQYF. The CDR3 region has the DNA TGTGCCTGGAGTGTACGTTTAGCTTCCTACGAGCAGTACTTC.

This clone was detected only once. CDR3 sequence: CASSYTNGNTIYF. The CDR3 bases are TGTGCCAGCAGTTACACTAATGGAAACACCATATATTTT. J is TRBJ1-3 and V is TRBV6-5; D remains unclear. Germline assignment: CDR1 MNHEY and CDR2 SVGAGI. Trimming removed 2 bases at V and 3 bases at J, with 5 bases between. This CDR3 is built from 13 residues.

The chain joins TRBV5-4 to TRBJ2-2; perhaps TRBD1 as D (5 bases). This CDR3 comprises 14 residues. V lost 4 bases, J lost 5 bases, and 12 bases lay in between. CDR1 is SGHNT, CDR2 YYREEE, per germline (reference sequence). The CDR3 sequence: CASSNNQGTGELFF. The CDR3 coding sequence is TGTGCCAGCAGCAATAATCAGGGAACCGGGGAGCTGTTTTTT.

J is TRBJ2-1 and V is TRBV6-1, with D perhaps TRBD2 (6 bases). Germline V gene lookup returns CDR1 MNHNS and CDR2 SASEGT. This CDR3 region has 12 residues. The V gene lost 8 bases and the J gene lost 2 bases, with 7 bases spanning the gap. The CDR3 DNA sequence: TGTGCCAGCTGCGGGACCTACAATGAGCAGTTCTTC. This gives the protein CASCGTYNEQFF.

The chain couples TRBV27 to TRBJ1-2, with 11 bases matching TRBD1. This CDR3 is built from 15 residues. Unmatched junction bases numbered 6, after V lost 4 bases and J lost 5 bases. CDR1 and CDR2 from the germline V gene are MNHEY and SMNVEV (reference sequence). This CDR3 reads CASSSAGTGGYGYTF. The CDR3, as DNA: TGTGCCAGCAGTTCCGCAGGGACAGGGGGGTATGGCTACACCTTC.

The J gene is TRBJ1-2, the V gene TRBV4-2, with 8 bases that match TRBD1. CDR3 length: 14 residues. Germline-derived CDR1 and CDR2 are LGHNA and YNFKEQ. V gave up 2 bases and J gave up 4 bases; unmatched junction bases: 3. For the CDR3, the DNA is TGTGCCAGCAGCCAACAGGGGGCGAGCTATGGCTACACCTTC. This codes for CASSQQGASYGYTF.

The chain employs TRBV4-1 and TRBJ2-1, with D uncertain. The V end was cut by 1 base, the J end by 8 bases, with 18 bases between. The CDR3 loop spans 16 amino acids. CDR1 and CDR2 from the germline V gene are MGHRA and YSYEKL. This CDR3 reads CASSQAISLVPHEQFF. For the CDR3, the DNA is TGCGCCAGCAGCCAAGCCATTAGCCTTGTTCCCCATGAGCAGTTCTTC.

The chain joins TRBV28 to TRBJ1-1, with D maybe TRBD1 (5 bases). Trimming took 2 bases from V and 6 from J, leaving 13 bases between them. The CDR3 spans 14 residues. CDR1 is MDHEN and CDR2 is SYDVKM in the germline V gene. The CDR3 DNA reads as TGTGCCAGCAGTTTACGTCCCAGGGAGGCTGAAGCTTTCTTT. It translates to CASSLRPREAEAFF.

The chain joins TRBV27 to TRBJ2-5; no firm D call. Germline values: CDR1 MNHEY, CDR2 SMNVEV (reference sequence). The CDR3 runs to 12 residues. The V gene lost 6 bases and the J gene lost 5 bases, with 10 bases spanning the gap. CDR3 loop: CASSDLGETQYF. As DNA, the CDR3 is TGTGCCAGCAGCGACCTCGGGGAGACCCAGTACTTC.

The chain has TRBV9 and TRBJ1-1; D is perhaps TRBD1 (6 bases). Trimming stripped 3 bases from V and 1 base from J, with 22 bases between. The germline gives CDR1 SGDLS, CDR2 YYNGEE. The CDR3 is 18 residues long. The CDR3 protein is CASSGRKTQPGENTEAFF. The CDR3 region has the DNA TGTGCCAGCAGCGGGCGAAAGACACAACCAGGGGAGAACACTGAAGCTTTCTTT.

The gene calls are TRBV10-1 and TRBJ2-7, with D unresolved. The germline V gene has CDR1 WNHNN and CDR2 SYGVQD (reference sequence). V lost 8 bases and J lost 0, with 14 bases in between. This CDR3 contains 14 residues. The CDR3 sequence is CASSQALSSYEQYF. In DNA form, the CDR3 reads TGCGCCAGCTCTCAGGCCCTGAGCTCCTACGAGCAGTACTTC.

The chain carries TRBV5-6 and TRBJ2-2; perhaps TRBD1 as D (6 bases). Per the germline V gene, CDR1 is SGHDT and CDR2 is YYEEEE. Trimming took 3 bases from V and 6 from J, leaving 15 bases between them. The CDR3 is made up of 15 amino acids. For the CDR3, the DNA is TGTGCCAGCAGCTGGGGGCAGGGCGGGCCCGGGGAGCTGTTTTTT. Translating gives CASSWGQGGPGELFF.

The chain recombines TRBV30 with TRBJ2-1; D may be TRBD1 (6 bases). Germline loops: CDR1 GTSNPN, CDR2 SVGIG (reference sequence). This CDR3 region has 13 residues. V gave up 7 bases and J gave up 0 bases, with 10 bases separating them. The CDR3 region has the DNA TGTGCCTCAACAGGGAGCTCCTACAATGAGCAGTTCTTC. It codes for CASTGSSYNEQFF.

A note on this clone: One end of the junction is discordant with germline, which a read error may explain. The chain combines TRBV18 with TRBJ2-5; TRBD2 agrees at 10 bases. Germline assignment: CDR1 KGHSH and CDR2 LQKENI. The CDR3 spans 14 residues. CDR3 sequence: CASSQGGWGTSVDF. CDR3 DNA sequence: TGTGCCAGCTCACAAGGGGGCTGGGGGACTAGCGTAGACTTC.

The sample holds one count of this clone. V usage is TRBV18 and J usage is TRBJ1-2; perhaps TRBD1 as D (5 bases). Per germline, CDR1 KGHSH and CDR2 LQKENI. The CDR3 totals 11 residues. V gave up 11 bases and J gave up 8 bases, with 15 bases separating them. CDR3 protein: CAGGGSFGYTF. DNA of the CDR3: TGTGCCGGGGGAGGCAGCTTCGGCTACACCTTC. Complete variable domain (other parts from reference TRBV18 and TRBJ1-2): NAGVMQNPRHLVRRRGQEARLRCSPMKGHSHVYWYRQLPEEGLKFMVYLQKENIIDESGMPKERFSAEFPKEGPSILRIQQVVRGDSAAYFCAGGGSFGYTFGSGTRLTVV.

The rearrangement joins TRBV7-3 to TRBJ2-1; no definite D call. CDR3 length: 14 amino acids. V was cut by 4 bases and J by 10 bases, with 17 bases left in between. CDR1 SGHTA and CDR2 FQGTGA come from the germline V gene. CDR3 residues: CASSSPAQYGEQFF. CDR3 nucleotide sequence: TGTGCCAGCAGCTCCCCGGCCCAATACGGGGAGCAGTTCTTC.

The chain links TRBV19 to TRBJ1-4, with D maybe TRBD1 (5 bases). V lost 6 bases, J lost 4 bases, and 15 bases lay in between. CDR3 length equals 15 residues. Germline V lookup: CDR1 LNHDA, CDR2 SQIVND (reference sequence). The CDR3 loop reads CASRTRKGVNEKLFF. As DNA, the CDR3 is TGTGCCAGTAGGACAAGAAAAGGGGTTAATGAAAAACTGTTTTTT. The whole variable domain, remainder taken from reference TRBV19 and TRBJ1-4, is DGGITQSPKYLFRKEGQNVTLSCEQNLNHDAMYWYRQDPGQGLRLIYYSQIVNDFQKGDIAEGYSVSREKKESFPLTVTSAQKNPTAFYLCASRTRKGVNEKLFFGSGTQLSVL.

The chain has TRBV6-6 and TRBJ1-5; tentatively, D is TRBD1 (6 bases). V was cut by 6 bases and J by 5 bases, with 8 bases left in between. From germline, CDR1 is MNHNY and CDR2 SVGAGI (reference sequence). This CDR3 region has 12 residues. The CDR3 loop reads CASRNRDQPQHF. In nucleotides, the CDR3 is TGTGCCAGCAGGAACAGGGATCAGCCCCAGCATTTT.

There are a few counts of this clone. The chain carries TRBV19 and TRBJ1-1; D remains unclear. The CDR3 contains 13 residues. The V gene lost 5 bases and the J gene lost 1 base, with 8 bases spanning the gap. Germline-derived CDR1 and CDR2 are LNHDA and SQIVND (reference sequence). The DNA of the CDR3 is TGTGCCAGTAGTTTTGGGCGGAACACTGAAGCTTTCTTT. This gives the protein CASSFGRNTEAFF.

V usage is TRBV2 and J usage is TRBJ1-5; TRBD1 matches 7 bases. Germline lookup yields CDR1 SNHLY and CDR2 FYNNEI. The CDR3 totals 13 residues. Trimming removed 5 bases from V and 4 bases from J; junction bases left unmatched: 2. The CDR3 DNA follows: TGTGCCAGCAGTCAACAGGGGAATCAGCCCCAGCATTTT. Translating it yields CASSQQGNQPQHF.

The genes are TRBV6-5 and TRBJ1-2; 9 bases are a match to TRBD1. The germline V gene has CDR1 MNHEY and CDR2 SVGAGI. This CDR3 is 12 amino acids long. The V segment lost 5 bases and the J segment 11 bases; nucleotides outside the gene matches: 6. In DNA form, the CDR3 reads TGTGCCAGCAGTCAGTGGACAGGGGTATACACCTTC. This codes for CASSQWTGVYTF.

The V and J genes are TRBV6-5 and TRBJ2-2; 7 nucleotides line up with TRBD1. The trim removed 6 bases at V and 5 bases at J, leaving 9 bases unmatched. CDR3 length: 15 residues. CDR1 is MNHEY, CDR2 SVGAGI, per germline. CDR3: CASSLDRARTGELFF. CDR3 nucleotide sequence: TGTGCCAGCAGCCTAGACAGGGCGCGGACCGGGGAGCTGTTTTTT.

The genes are TRBV27 and TRBJ2-7, with 7 bases identical to TRBD2. Germline V gives CDR1 MNHEY, CDR2 SMNVEV (reference sequence). Unmatched junction bases numbered 1, after V lost 0 bases and J lost 2 bases. This CDR3 comprises 14 residues. CDR3 protein: CASSLSSGTYEQYF. CDR3 nucleotide sequence: TGTGCCAGCAGTTTATCAAGCGGGACCTACGAGCAGTACTTC.

The table lists this clone with a count of one. The chain has TRBV4-2 and TRBJ2-2; no clear D. This CDR3 region has 15 residues. Germline CDR1 reads LGHNA; CDR2 reads YNFKEQ. The V gene lost 0 bases and the J gene lost 11 bases, with 16 bases spanning the gap. The CDR3, as DNA: TGTGCCAGCAGCCAAGAAATCCAATACCCAGGAGAGCTGTTTTTT. Its translation: CASSQEIQYPGELFF.

This clone occurred once. The V and J genes are TRBV28 and TRBJ2-3, with unresolved D. The CDR3 spans 15 residues. Trimming removed 3 bases at V and 0 bases at J, with 10 bases between. Germline CDR1 and CDR2: MDHEN and SYDVKM. The CDR3 nucleotides are TGTGCCAGCAGTTTTCTGGCCCTGAGCACAGATACGCAGTATTTT. Its translation: CASSFLALSTDTQYF.

V usage is TRBV7-6 and J usage is TRBJ2-7; TRBD1 matches 8 bases. V lost 5 bases, J lost 3 bases, and 9 bases stayed unmatched. This CDR3 region has 15 residues. CDR1 is SGHVS and CDR2 is FNYEAQ in the germline V gene. The CDR3 nucleotides read TGTGCCAGCAGCCACGGGACAGGAGGCTACTACGAGCAGTACTTC. Translated: CASSHGTGGYYEQYF. The full variable domain, its missing parts supplied by reference TRBV7-6 and TRBJ2-7, is GAGVSQSPRYKVTKRGQDVALRCDPISGHVSLYWYRQALGQGPEFLTYFNYEAQQDKSGLPNDRFSAERPEGSISTLTIQRTEQRDSAMYRCASSHGTGGYYEQYFGPGTRLTVT.

This clone has a single count. The chain couples TRBV5-6 to TRBJ1-1; 8 nucleotides match TRBD1. Germline V gives CDR1 SGHDT, CDR2 YYEEEE. V gave up 5 bases and J gave up 2 bases; unmatched junction bases: 5. The CDR3 spans 14 residues. This chain's CDR3 is CASSWGTGNTEAFF. The CDR3 coding sequence is TGTGCCAGCAGTTGGGGGACAGGAAACACTGAAGCTTTCTTT.

V usage is TRBV29-1 and J usage is TRBJ1-2; 8 bases are shared with TRBD1. The trim removed 4 bases at V and 7 bases at J, leaving 5 bases unmatched. Germline lookup yields CDR1 SQVTM and CDR2 ANQGSEA. The CDR3 has 12 residues. This chain's CDR3 is CSVVLQGAGYTF. For the CDR3, the DNA is TGCAGCGTTGTTCTCCAGGGGGCTGGCTACACCTTC.

The chain carries TRBV11-1 and TRBJ2-1; TRBD2 agrees at 12 bases. Germline V lookup: CDR1 SGHAT, CDR2 FQDESV (reference sequence). V shed 8 bases, J shed 3 bases, and the junction held 2 bases outside the gene matches. This CDR3 is built from 14 residues. The CDR3 here is CASRLAGDYNEQFF. Here the CDR3 DNA reads TGTGCCAGCCGACTAGCGGGAGACTACAATGAGCAGTTCTTC.

The chain couples TRBV28 to TRBJ1-5; possible D gene TRBD1, 6 bases. Germline V lookup: CDR1 MDHEN, CDR2 SYDVKM. V lost 8 bases and J lost 7, with 15 bases in between. The length of the CDR3 is 13 residues. The CDR3 spells CASGRGLDQPQHF. The CDR3, as DNA: TGTGCCAGCGGCAGGGGTTTGGACCAGCCCCAGCATTTT.

The gene calls are TRBV4-3 and TRBJ2-3; D remains unclear. The V gene lost 3 bases and the J gene lost 0 bases, with 10 bases spanning the gap. Germline values: CDR1 LGHNA, CDR2 YSLEER. CDR3 length equals 15 residues. This CDR3 is CASSQSWQSTDTQYF. CDR3 nucleotides: TGCGCCAGCAGCCAGTCGTGGCAGAGCACAGATACGCAGTATTTT.

The gene calls are TRBV10-1 and TRBJ2-7, with D possibly being TRBD1 (5 bases). CDR3 length: 11 residues. Trimming took 9 bases from V and 5 from J, leaving 11 bases between them. CDR1 and CDR2 (germline): WNHNN, SYGVQD (reference sequence). CDR3 nucleotide sequence: TGCGCCAGTGGGCAGGGCGACGAGCAGTACTTC. Translation: CASGQGDEQYF.